A single sample is the source of the 3 T cell receptor beta chains below, sequenced in a study of low-dose radiotherapy and immunotherapy resistance in tumors. The sample's time point: before trial treatment. cDNA synthesis used a TRAV/TRBV-specific primer set for both chains. Both a constant-region primer and a V-primer adapter served to amplify TCRs across 15 to 25 PCR cycles. One entry per CDR3 protein, called by TCRdb with MiXCR from the reads. The sample comprises around 79,000 distinct CDR3 sequences, 15% to 20% of which are singletons, and more than 4.5% rests with the top ten. Source: PBMCs, taken before treatment. These receptors all stem from a male donor with prostate cancer.

In its sample, this clonotype was seen many times. This rearrangement joins TRBV6-8 to TRBJ1-1; D call uncertain. Germline loops: CDR1 MNHGY, CDR2 SAAAGT. V was pared by 3 bases and J by 5 bases, with 16 bases between. The CDR3 totals 15 residues. CDR3 nucleotide sequence: TGTGCCAGCAGTTATGGAGGCGGACGTGAAACTGAAGCTTTCTTT. Protein: CASSYGGGRETEAFF.

The CDR3 sequence is CASSEWRGPGSSYEQYF. CDR3 bases: TGTGCCAGCAGTGAATGGCGAGGGCCCGGCAGCTCCTACGAGCAGTACTTC. V is TRBV25-1 and J is TRBJ2-7; D may be TRBD2 (5 bases). The V end was cut by 1 base, the J end by 0 bases, with 16 bases between. Germline assignment: CDR1 MGHDK and CDR2 SYGVNS. The CDR3 length is 17 residues.

The chain has TRBV9 and TRBJ1-1; 7 bases are shared with TRBD1. V was clipped by 0 bases and J by 8 bases; unmatched bases: 7. The CDR3 is 14 amino acids. Germline V gene lookup returns CDR1 SGDLS and CDR2 YYNGEE. The CDR3 reads CASSVGGGTVEAFF. CDR3 coding DNA: TGTGCCAGCAGCGTAGGGGGAGGGACAGTGGAAGCTTTCTTT.